Reported below is one T cell receptor beta chain. These data come from a study of T cell responses to AZD1222 COVID-19 vaccine. This CDR3 comprises 17 residues. CDR1 SNHLY and CDR2 FYNNEI come from the germline V gene. Between the trimmed V and J ends, which lost 8 bases and 7 bases, there was a span of 26 bases. Generated by immunoSEQ multiplex PCR, the TCRdb table keeps only in-frame clones and is missing some. This sample has around 160,000 clones, with about 91% found just once. The clonotype comes from an adult in good health. Sequences were derived from peripheral blood, sampled on day 0 of AZD1222 vaccination. This chain connects TRBV2 to TRBJ1-4, with a possible D match to TRBD1 (6 bases). CDR3 sequence reads: CASSRVGSRTVSEKLFF. The CDR3 bases are TGTGCCAGCTCCCGTGTAGGTTCCCGGACAGTGAGTGAAAAACTGTTTTTT.